This T cell receptor beta chain comes out of a study of T-cell reconstitution after alpha-beta-depleted transplantation in children. V gave up 3 bases and J gave up 6 bases, with 9 bases separating them. Germline V gene data show CDR1 as MNHEY and CDR2 as SMNVEV (reference sequence). The CDR3 has 13 amino acids. In this sample, this clonotype turned up many times. Unique molecular identifiers were incorporated when the TCRbeta library was constructed. Via MiXCR, TCRdb re-called the PCR reads, giving one row per CDR3 protein. The data contain about 480,000 distinct CDR3 sequences, approximately 13% of them singletons.

The TCR sequence derives from a human donor who donated a stem cell graft to a child with combined immunodeficiency. The chain links TRBV27 to TRBJ2-1, with TRBD1 as a possible D gene (5 bases). The sequenced sample was PBMCs from the stem cell graft donor, obtained from the stem cell graft. The CDR3 DNA reads TGTGCCAGCAGTTTGGGGCTCCTCAATGAGCAGTTCTTC. Encoded protein: CASSLGLLNEQFF.